The 16 T cell receptor beta chains below come from one sample, sequenced in a study of cytomegalovirus exposure and HLA in healthy donors. A multiplex PCR was run with 60 Vbeta primers and 13 Jbeta primers. Some clones are missing from TCRdb's copy, which holds only in-frame ones; the method was immunoSEQ multiplex PCR. The table has tens of thousands of clones, less than 70% seen once. Input material: PBMCs. These receptors were collected from a woman under 40 in good health and CMV-seronegative.

This chain links TRBV28 with TRBJ2-3; no clear D. V was trimmed by 1 base and J by 3 bases, leaving 2 bases between them. CDR1 MDHEN and CDR2 SYDVKM come from the germline V gene. This CDR3 is built from 12 residues. CDR3 in amino acids: CASSLSTDTQYF. The CDR3 coding sequence is TGTGCCAGCAGTTTATCGACAGATACGCAGTATTTT. The variable domain in full, completed from reference TRBV28 and TRBJ2-3, reads DVKVTQSSRYLVKRTGEKVFLECVQDMDHENMFWYRQDPGLGLRLIYFSYDVKMKEKGDIPEGYSVSREKKERFSLILESASTNQTSMYLCASSLSTDTQYFGPGTRLTVL.

The chain employs TRBV18 and TRBJ1-1, with TRBD1 as a possible D gene (6 bases). This CDR3 contains 14 residues. V shed 1 base and J shed 1 base, with 7 bases lying between them. Germline CDR1 is KGHSH and CDR2 is LQKENI. CDR3 region: CASSPRDKNTEAFF. The DNA for the CDR3 is TGTGCCAGCTCACCACGGGACAAGAACACTGAAGCTTTCTTT.

This chain uses TRBV7-6 with TRBJ2-5; the D gene is possibly TRBD1 (5 bases). V lost 5 bases to trimming and J lost 5 bases, with 15 bases between them. Germline V gene sequence: CDR1 SGHVS, CDR2 FNYEAQ. The CDR3 extends over 14 amino acids. CDR3 bases: TGTGCCAGCAGCCAGCTTGGGGCCGGGGAGACCCAGTACTTC. Translating it yields CASSQLGAGETQYF.

This clone turned up a few times. The rearrangement uses TRBV7-9 and TRBJ1-4; D gene uncertain. The germline V gene has CDR1 SEHNR and CDR2 FQNEAQ (reference sequence). CDR3 length equals 15 residues. V lost 0 bases, J lost 4 bases, and 9 bases lay in between. This CDR3 reads CASSLAVQLNEKLFF. The CDR3 nucleotides read TGTGCCAGCAGCTTAGCGGTACAGCTTAATGAAAAACTGTTTTTT.

The chain recombines TRBV6-1 with TRBJ2-5, with D unclear. Trimming shortened V by 1 base and J by 5 bases, and 8 bases separated the two germline ends. The CDR3 contains 13 residues. In germline, CDR1 is MNHNS, CDR2 SASEGT. CDR3 sequence: CASSEDGTETQYF. In DNA, the CDR3 is TGTGCCAGCAGTGAAGACGGTACGGAGACCCAGTACTTC.

J is TRBJ2-5 and V is TRBV4-1; 7 positions agree with TRBD1. The V gene end was trimmed by 4 bases and the J gene end by 7 bases; junction bases not matched to a gene: 15. Germline values: CDR1 MGHRA, CDR2 YSYEKL. The CDR3 is 16 residues long. CDR3 DNA: TGCGCCAGCAGCCCGAAGGGACAGACGGCCTTAGGGACCCAGTACTTC. Translation: CASSPKGQTALGTQYF.

This sequence joins TRBV5-1 and TRBJ2-5, with D possibly matching TRBD1 (5 bases). CDR3 length equals 15 residues. The V gene lost 2 bases and the J gene lost 7 bases, with 18 bases spanning the gap. Germline-derived CDR1 and CDR2 are SGHRS and YFSETQ. The CDR3 sequence: CASSFTTTGLRTQYF. DNA of the CDR3: TGCGCCAGCAGCTTTACGACCACAGGCTTGAGGACCCAGTACTTC. The full variable domain, completed using reference TRBV5-1 and TRBJ2-5, is KAGVTQTPRYLIKTRGQQVTLSCSPISGHRSVSWYQQTPGQGLQFLFEYFSETQRNKGNFPGRFSGRQFSNSRSEMNVSTLELGDSALYLCASSFTTTGLRTQYFGPGTRLLVL.

CDR3: CASSYTGERPLHF. CDR3 DNA: TGTGCCAGCAGTTACACAGGGGAGAGGCCCCTCCACTTT. The chain combines TRBV6-5 with TRBJ1-6; 7 nucleotides match TRBD1. V shed 2 bases, J shed 13 bases, and the junction held 5 bases outside the gene matches. The CDR3 is 13 residues long. Per the germline V gene, CDR1 is MNHEY and CDR2 is SVGAGI.

This clone has just a few counts. The chain joins TRBV28 to TRBJ1-3, with 7 nucleotides matching TRBD1. This CDR3 has 15 amino acids. V was pared by 8 bases and J by 2 bases, with 9 bases of the junction left unmatched. The germline V gene has CDR1 MDHEN and CDR2 SYDVKM. As DNA, the CDR3 is TGTGCCAGCCGACGGCAGGGGGAAACTGGAAACACCATATATTTT. It is translated as CASRRQGETGNTIYF.

The CDR3 sequence is CASSPLDRGSYNSPLHF. In nucleotides, the CDR3 is TGTGCCAGCAGCCCTTTGGACAGGGGATCCTATAATTCACCCCTCCACTTT. The chain carries TRBV7-2 and TRBJ1-6, with TRBD1 matching 9 bases. With V trimmed by 5 bases and J by 1 base, 6 bases remained unmatched. This CDR3 has 17 residues. CDR1 is SGHTA, CDR2 FQGNSA, per germline.

V gene TRBV28 combines with J gene TRBJ1-6; possibly TRBD1 for D (5 bases). The CDR3 has 16 amino acids. Trimming took 2 bases from V and 7 from J, leaving 15 bases between them. The germline gives CDR1 MDHEN, CDR2 SYDVKM. For the CDR3, the DNA is TGTGCCAGCAGTTTAGGTGGGGTAGGGGTCAATTCACCCCTCCACTTT. As protein: CASSLGGVGVNSPLHF.

This chain links TRBV19 with TRBJ2-3; possible D gene TRBD2, 6 bases. V lost 5 bases and J lost 3, with 12 bases in between. The CDR3 length is 14 residues. The V gene's germline CDR1 is LNHDA and CDR2 SQIVND (reference sequence). CDR3 residues: CASSSGLSTDTQYF. DNA of the CDR3: TGTGCCAGTAGTTCGGGACTGTCTACAGATACGCAGTATTTT.

The CDR3, as DNA: TGCGCCAGCAGCCACAGAGGGTCGGGACAGGGGTACTACAATGAGCAGTTCTTC. Amino acid sequence: CASSHRGSGQGYYNEQFF. This chain uses TRBV4-1 with TRBJ2-1, with 10 positions matching TRBD1. CDR3 size: 18 residues. J lost 3 bases, V lost 3 bases, and 11 bases had no gene match. Germline CDR1 is MGHRA and CDR2 is YSYEKL.

This sequence joins TRBV5-1 and TRBJ2-7; 7 nucleotides align to TRBD1. The CDR3 has 16 amino acids. V gave up 4 bases and J gave up 4 bases; unmatched junction bases: 14. Per germline, CDR1 SGHRS and CDR2 YFSETQ. Here the CDR3 reads CASSPGTVTTRYEQYF. The CDR3 DNA follows: TGCGCCAGCAGCCCCGGGACAGTAACCACCCGTTACGAGCAGTACTTC.

This clone showed up just once. This chain links TRBV29-1 with TRBJ2-5; D is possibly TRBD1 (6 bases). Looked up from germline, CDR1 is SQVTM and CDR2 is ANQGSEA. CDR3 length: 15 residues. Trimming pared 3 bases from V and 2 bases from J, leaving 16 bases between. This CDR3 is CSVDGRGRTQETQYF. Written as DNA, the CDR3 is TGCAGCGTTGACGGCAGGGGCAGAACTCAAGAGACCCAGTACTTC.

This chain links TRBV27 with TRBJ2-7; D perhaps matches TRBD1 (6 bases). Germline-derived CDR1 and CDR2 are MNHEY and SMNVEV (reference sequence). Trimming shortened V by 3 bases and J by 3 bases, and 12 bases separated the two germline ends. The CDR3 has 14 residues. The CDR3 DNA reads TGTGCCAGCAGTTTCTTAGACAGGATCTACGAGCAGTACTTC. Its protein is CASSFLDRIYEQYF.